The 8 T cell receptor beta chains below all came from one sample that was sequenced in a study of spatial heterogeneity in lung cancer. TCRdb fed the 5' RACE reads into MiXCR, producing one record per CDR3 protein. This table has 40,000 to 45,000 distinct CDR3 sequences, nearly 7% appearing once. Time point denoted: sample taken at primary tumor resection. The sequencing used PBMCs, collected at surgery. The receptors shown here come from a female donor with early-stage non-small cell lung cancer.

CDR3 region: CASSDSGGGRETQYF. In nucleotides, the CDR3 is TGTGCCAGCAGTGACTCTGGCGGGGGGCGAGAGACCCAGTACTTC. This chain connects TRBV6-4 to TRBJ2-5; TRBD2 agrees at 8 bases. The CDR3 length is 15 residues. Trimming cost V 0 bases and J 4 bases; bases outside gene matches: 4. CDR1 is MRHNA and CDR2 is SNTAGT in the germline V gene.

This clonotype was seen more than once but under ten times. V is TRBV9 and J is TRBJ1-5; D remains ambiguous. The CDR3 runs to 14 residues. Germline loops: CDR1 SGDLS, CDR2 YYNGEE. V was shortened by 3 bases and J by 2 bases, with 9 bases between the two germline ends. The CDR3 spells CASSDSAGNQPQHF. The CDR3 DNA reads TGTGCCAGCAGCGATTCAGCGGGCAATCAGCCCCAGCATTTT. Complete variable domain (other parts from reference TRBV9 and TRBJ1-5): DSGVTQTPKHLITATGQRVTLRCSPRSGDLSVYWYQQSLDQGLQFLIQYYNGEERAKGNILERFSAQQFPDLHSELNLSSLELGDSALYFCASSDSAGNQPQHFGDGTRLSIL.

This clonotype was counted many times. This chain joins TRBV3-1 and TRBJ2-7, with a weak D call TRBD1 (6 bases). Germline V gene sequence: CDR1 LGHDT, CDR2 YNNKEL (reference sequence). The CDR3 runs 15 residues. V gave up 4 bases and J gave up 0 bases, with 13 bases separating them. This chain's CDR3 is CASSRKGDNSYEQYF. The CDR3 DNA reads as TGTGCCAGCAGCCGCAAGGGGGACAACTCCTACGAGCAGTACTTC.

The CDR3 loop is CAIINGDRGRSEQFF. CDR3 coding DNA: TGTGCCATCATTAACGGGGACAGGGGGCGGAGTGAGCAGTTCTTC. The chain couples TRBV12-3 or TRBV12-4 to TRBJ2-1; 12 bases match TRBD1. The CDR3 is made up of 15 amino acids. The trim removed 10 bases at V and 9 bases at J, leaving 13 bases unmatched.

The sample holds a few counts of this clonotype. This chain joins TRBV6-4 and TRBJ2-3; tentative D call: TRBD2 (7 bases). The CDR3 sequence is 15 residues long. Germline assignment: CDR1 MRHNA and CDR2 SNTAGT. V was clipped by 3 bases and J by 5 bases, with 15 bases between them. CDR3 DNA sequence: TGTGCCAGCAGTGATTGGGGGGGGCCTGTAGATACGCAGTATTTT. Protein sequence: CASSDWGGPVDTQYF.

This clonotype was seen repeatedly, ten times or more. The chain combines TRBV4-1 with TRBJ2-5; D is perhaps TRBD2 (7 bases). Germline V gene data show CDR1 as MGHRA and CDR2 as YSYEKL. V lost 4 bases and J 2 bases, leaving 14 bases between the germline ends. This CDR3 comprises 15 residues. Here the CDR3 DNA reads TGCGCCAGCAGCCGGACGGGGGGCCAGCAAGAGACCCAGTACTTC. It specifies CASSRTGGQQETQYF.

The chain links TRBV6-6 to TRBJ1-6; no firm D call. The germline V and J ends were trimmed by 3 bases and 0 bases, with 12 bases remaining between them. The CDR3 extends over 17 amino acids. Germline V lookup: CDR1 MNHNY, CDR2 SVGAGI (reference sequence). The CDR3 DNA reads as TGTGCCAGCAGTTATAAACCGGAGAGCTCCTATAATTCACCCCTCCACTTT. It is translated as CASSYKPESSYNSPLHF.

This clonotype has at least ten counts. The CDR3 DNA follows: TGCAGTGCTAGGGCTAGCGGGAGGTACAATGAGCAGTTCTTC. It specifies CSARASGRYNEQFF. The chain carries TRBV20-1 and TRBJ2-1, with TRBD2 matching 11 bases. Germline CDR1 DFQATT, CDR2 SNEGSKA (reference sequence). J gave up 4 bases and V 3 bases, and 2 bases lay outside the gene matches. The CDR3 loop spans 14 amino acids.